These T cell receptor beta chains were read from a single sample in a study of blood T cell repertoires in COVID-19. Profiled with immunoSEQ multiplex PCR; TCRdb holds only in-frame clones, not every one. The sample shows approximately 280,000 clones, approximately 86% of them seen only once. Sequencing was performed on PBMCs or T cells enriched from blood (not recorded which). The receptors here all came from a woman under 30 who had recovered from COVID-19. Both conserved end residues are part of each CDR3. Each record gives: J gene, V gene, clone size, D gene, CDR3 protein, CDR3 DNA. D genes are given only for firm matches. Clone size is shown for a subset of rows, as once, few, many or a class of expanded clone.

>TRBJ2-6|TRBV27|-|-
CASRDGSSGANVLTF
TGTGCCAGCCGGGACGGGAGCTCTGGGGCCAACGTCCTGACTTTC
>TRBJ2-1|TRBV19|once|TRBD2
CASSTQRGMYNEQFF
TGTGCCAGTAGTACCCAGCGGGGGATGTACAATGAGCAGTTCTTC
>TRBJ1-1|TRBV12-3/TRBV12-4|few|-
CASSLTQGMNAFF
TGTGCCAGCAGTCTGACACAGGGTATGAATGCTTTCTTT
>TRBJ2-7|TRBV21-1|-|-
CASSKAGFRTGPYEQYF
TGTGCCAGCAGCAAAGCGGGATTCAGGACAGGACCCTACGAGCAGTACTTC
>TRBJ1-4|TRBV10-3|-|TRBD1
CAISAGGEKLFF
TGTGCCATCAGTGCAGGGGGTGAAAAACTGTTTTTT
>TRBJ2-5|TRBV3-1/TRBV3-2|once|-
CASSQGTRWEETQYF
TGTGCCAGCAGCCAAGGGACGCGGTGGGAGGAGACCCAGTACTTC
>TRBJ2-3|TRBV19|-|-
CASSNLAGEDLGTDTQYF
TGTGCCAGTAGTAATCTGGCGGGTGAAGACTTAGGCACAGATACGCAGTATTTT
>TRBJ1-2|TRBV15|-|TRBD1
CTTSAPNGTGGLDYGYTF
TGTACCACCAGCGCACCAAACGGGACAGGTGGACTGGACTATGGCTACACCTTC
>TRBJ2-1|TRBV28|once|TRBD2
CASSLRSSGHEQFF
TGTGCCAGCAGTTTAAGGTCTAGCGGCCATGAGCAGTTCTTC
>TRBJ1-5|TRBV6-7|few|-
CASKEARQPQHF
TGTGCCAGCAAGGAGGCACGACAGCCCCAGCATTTT
>TRBJ1-3|TRBV11-2|-|-
CASTPGGGGNTIYF
TGTGCCAGCACTCCGGGGGGAGGAGGAAACACCATATATTTT
>TRBJ1-4|TRBV30|-|-
CARSRGGEKLFF
TGTGCCCGCTCACGGGGAGGTGAAAAACTGTTTTTT
>TRBJ2-7|TRBV20-1|-|-
CSAHTSYEQYF
TGCAGTGCCCATACTAGCTACGAGCAGTACTTC